This TCR beta chain was sequenced during a study of blood T cell repertoires in COVID-19. Study in general: The United States, Italy and Spain provided the acute and convalescent COVID-19 samples.

This table comes from immunoSEQ multiplex PCR, and its TCRdb copy is limited to in-frame clones, with some not included. The sample consists of roughly 250,000 clones, nearly 85% of them appearing once. CDR3 size: 13 residues. Between the trimmed V and J ends, which lost 2 bases and 6 bases, there was a span of 10 bases. The germline V gene encodes CDR1 MDHEN and CDR2 SYDVKM. The rearrangement links TRBV28 to TRBJ1-2, with D maybe TRBD1 (5 bases). This TCR was recovered from a human donor in a cohort sampled during active COVID-19. Sequenced material: peripheral blood. CDR3 sequence: CASSLQGSHGYTF. The CDR3, as DNA: TGTGCCAGCAGTTTACAGGGTTCTCATGGCTACACCTTC.